Listed below are T cell receptor beta chains from one sample, sequenced in a study of T cells after yellow fever vaccination. MiXCR, applied by TCRdb to the 5' RACE reads, yields one record per CDR3 protein. The table has roughly 120,000 distinct CDR3 sequences, roughly 8.9% seen once; the top ten hold about 25%. This specimen consisted of CD8+ T cells sorted from PBMCs, obtained 45 days after the yellow fever booster vaccination. These receptors originate from a man aged 30 to 45 who received the YFV17D yellow fever vaccine. The CDR3 runs from the conserved cysteine through the conserved F or W. A D gene is named only where the DNA matches it firmly. Clone size appears in some rows only: once, few, many, or a class for an expanded clone.

D | J | size | V | DNA | CDR3
. | TRBJ2-5 | many | TRBV15 | TGTGCCACCAGCAGAGATCTTAACTTAAGCCCACAAGAGACCCAGTACTTC | CATSRDLNLSPQETQYF
TRBD2 | TRBJ2-7 | . | TRBV20-1 | TGCAGTGCAACGGCCCCCTCTAGCGGGAGTTTTTACGAGCAGTACTTC | CSATAPSSGSFYEQYF
. | TRBJ2-3 | many | TRBV6-2/TRBV6-3 | TGTGCCAGCAGCCGACAGGTAGCGGCCTTTGCAGATACGCAGTATTTT | CASSRQVAAFADTQYF
TRBD2 | TRBJ2-1 | many | TRBV12-3/TRBV12-4 | TGTGCCAGCAGATCTAGCGGGAGCGTATATGAGCAGTTCTTC | CASRSSGSVYEQFF
. | TRBJ2-7 | few | TRBV7-9 | TGTGCCAGCAGCGATCTGAGCTACGAGCAGTACTTC | CASSDLSYEQYF
. | TRBJ1-6 | few | TRBV7-6 | TGTGCCAGCAGCCCAGCGCTGGCGAGTGGCCGGCAGGATTCACCCCTCCACTTT | CASSPALASGRQDSPLHF
. | TRBJ2-3 | many | TRBV9 | TGTGCCAGCAGCGTAGGACTAGTAGCAGATACGCAGTATTTT | CASSVGLVADTQYF
TRBD2 | TRBJ2-7 | few | TRBV6-5 | TGTGCCAGCAGTTACTCTAGCGGGAGTACCCACGAGCAGTACTTC | CASSYSSGSTHEQYF
. | TRBJ2-7 | . | TRBV3-1 | TGTGCCAGCAGCCAAGAATGGGCACTGGACGAGCAGTACTTC | CASSQEWALDEQYF
. | TRBJ2-7 | many | TRBV6-2/TRBV6-3 | TGTGCCAGCAGCCACCCATACGAGCAGTACTTC | CASSHPYEQYF
TRBD1 | TRBJ2-5 | many | TRBV28 | TGTGCCAGCAGTTTATGGGCAGGGGGAGAGACCCAGTACTTC | CASSLWAGGETQYF
TRBD1 | TRBJ2-3 | many | TRBV2 | TGTGCCAGCAGGAGACAGGGGGCGCCCACAGATACGCAGTATTTT | CASRRQGAPTDTQYF
. | TRBJ2-7 | many | TRBV4-3 | TGCGCCAGCAGCCAAGATCTTGACACACTTCTCTCCTACGAGCAGTACTTC | CASSQDLDTLLSYEQYF
. | TRBJ2-1 | few | TRBV7-2 | TGTGCCAGCAGATATTCGCCTGGGGATGAGCAGTTCTTC | CASRYSPGDEQFF
. | TRBJ1-1 | many | TRBV7-9 | TGTGCCAGCAGGGACCTCGGGTCGAAGGACACTGAAGCTTTCTTT | CASRDLGSKDTEAFF
. | TRBJ2-5 | . | TRBV28 | TGTGCCAGCAGTTTTTCGGGACACCTGGAAGAGACCCAGTACTTC | CASSFSGHLEETQYF
TRBD2 | TRBJ2-2 | few | TRBV4-3 | TGCGCCAGCAGCCAAGCGGGAGGGCCATCCGGGGAGCTGTTTTTT | CASSQAGGPSGELFF
. | TRBJ2-3 | many | TRBV6-1 | TGTGCCAGCACGTGGGGGCCTAGCACAGATACGCAGTATTTT | CASTWGPSTDTQYF
. | TRBJ1-1 | . | TRBV7-2 | TGTGCCAGCACCCGAGGACAGAACACTGAAGCTTTCTTT | CASTRGQNTEAFF
TRBD2 | TRBJ2-1 | many | TRBV12-3/TRBV12-4 | TGTGCCAGCACCTCCGGCGGGAGTGTCGACAATGAGCAGTTCTTC | CASTSGGSVDNEQFF
. | TRBJ2-7 | many | TRBV27 | TGTGCCAGCAGTCCTCGACTAACCTACGAGCAGTACTTC | CASSPRLTYEQYF
TRBD2 | TRBJ2-3 | many | TRBV20-1 | TGCAGTGCTATCAAACTAGCGGGAGTACCAGATACGCAGTATTTT | CSAIKLAGVPDTQYF
. | TRBJ2-5 | many | TRBV3-1 | TGTGCCAGCAGCCAAGATATGTCCCCCACAGACCAAGAGACCCAGTACTTC | CASSQDMSPTDQETQYF
. | TRBJ2-2 | many | TRBV6-4 | TGTGCCAATCCCGGAGGGGTGACCGGGGAGCTGTTTTTT | CANPGGVTGELFF
. | TRBJ2-1 | many | TRBV7-2 | TGTGCCAGCAGCGCGGAGAGCTCCTACAATGAGCAGTTCTTC | CASSAESSYNEQFF
. | TRBJ2-2 | . | TRBV30 | TGTGCCTGGAGTAAGGGGCCCGGCTTAAGGGCTATAAACACCGGGGAGCTGTTTTTT | CAWSKGPGLRAINTGELFF
. | TRBJ2-5 | few | TRBV30 | TGTGCCTGGAGTGTATTTAACCAAGAGACCCAGTACTTC | CAWSVFNQETQYF
TRBD2 | TRBJ2-7 | many | TRBV7-9 | TGTGCCAGCAGCCAGAGCGGGATCCACGAGCAGTACTTC | CASSQSGIHEQYF
TRBD1 | TRBJ2-1 | . | TRBV11-1 | TGTGCCAGCAGCTCCCTCCGGACAGGGGGCGGTCACGTCGTCCATGAGCAGTTCTTC | CASSSLRTGGGHVVHEQFF
TRBD1 | TRBJ1-5 | many | TRBV7-9 | TGTGCCAGCAGCTGGACAGGGCAGGCTCAGCCCCAGCATTTT | CASSWTGQAQPQHF
TRBD1 | TRBJ2-7 | many | TRBV7-8 | TGTGCCGGGGGACAGGGGGCTGGGGGTTCCTACGAGCAGTACTTC | CAGGQGAGGSYEQYF
TRBD2 | TRBJ2-7 | . | TRBV7-9 | TGTGCCAGCAGCCAACTAGCGGGAGGGCACGAGCAGTACTTC | CASSQLAGGHEQYF
TRBD1 | TRBJ2-7 | . | TRBV5-1 | TGCGCCAGCAGCCCCGGGGACAGCTTCTACGAGCAGTACTTC | CASSPGDSFYEQYF
TRBD1 | TRBJ2-7 | many | TRBV5-1 | TGCGCCAGCAGCTACGGACAGGGGACCTACGAGCAGTACTTC | CASSYGQGTYEQYF
. | TRBJ2-1 | many | TRBV7-8 | TGTGCCAGCAGCTTAGGACCGGTAGGGTCTGAGCAGTTCTTC | CASSLGPVGSEQFF
. | TRBJ2-1 | many | TRBV15 | TGTGCCACCAGCAGAGATCTGCCAGGGGATAGCTCCTACAATGAGCAGTTCTTC | CATSRDLPGDSSYNEQFF
TRBD1 | TRBJ2-7 | many | TRBV9 | TGTGCCAGCAGTGGACAGGGAAACTCCTACGAGCAGTACTTC | CASSGQGNSYEQYF
TRBD2 | TRBJ2-1 | . | TRBV5-1 | TGCGCCAGCAGCTATTTCCCCCCTGGCGGGAGATACGACAATGAGCAGTTCTTC | CASSYFPPGGRYDNEQFF
. | TRBJ2-5 | many | TRBV15 | TGTGCCACCAGCAACCGGGGTCTCCAAGAGACCCAGTACTTC | CATSNRGLQETQYF
. | TRBJ1-1 | many | TRBV7-9 | TGTGCCAGCAGCCTAGGACGGATATCGGGCACTGAAGCTTTCTTT | CASSLGRISGTEAFF
TRBD1 | TRBJ1-5 | many | TRBV15 | TGTGCCTCCCGGGACAGGGGAAGCAATCAGCCCCAGCATTTT | CASRDRGSNQPQHF
. | TRBJ2-5 | many | TRBV6-1 | TGTGCCAGCAGTCCGCTTGGACAACAAGAGACCCAGTACTTC | CASSPLGQQETQYF
. | TRBJ2-1 | many | TRBV29-1 | TGCAGCGTTGAAGACCCCACCACCTTATACAATGAGCAGTTCTTC | CSVEDPTTLYNEQFF
. | TRBJ2-7 | many | TRBV6-5 | TGTGCCAGCAGTTCCATCTCGAACTTCTACGAGCAGTACTTC | CASSSISNFYEQYF
TRBD1 | TRBJ2-1 | . | TRBV12-3/TRBV12-4 | TGTGCCTGCAGTACCGCCACGGGGACAGGGGGGCACAATGAGCAGTTCTTC | CACSTATGTGGHNEQFF
TRBD2 | TRBJ2-5 | many | TRBV6-2/TRBV6-3 | TGTGCCAGCACCCCTTCGAGTCTAGCGGAAGAGACCCAGTACTTC | CASTPSSLAEETQYF
TRBD1 | TRBJ2-7 | few | TRBV11-2 | TGTGCCAGCAGCTTTACCTACGGACAGGGTAGCGAGCAGTACTTC | CASSFTYGQGSEQYF
. | TRBJ2-3 | few | TRBV27 | TGTGCCAGCAGTTTCACTGGAGATACGCAGTATTTT | CASSFTGDTQYF
TRBD2 | TRBJ2-3 | many | TRBV6-1 | TGTGCCAGCAACGAAGCGGGGAGTGACACAGATACGCAGTATTTT | CASNEAGSDTDTQYF
. | TRBJ2-1 | many | TRBV27 | TGTGCCAGCAGTCAAACGACTAGTGGCAATGAGCAGTTCTTC | CASSQTTSGNEQFF